These 32 T cell receptor beta chains were all obtained from the same sample, sequenced in a study of blood T cells in healthy people across ages. Sample-barcoded 5' priming and a J-beta primer mix drove a second PCR of roughly 6 to 12 cycles. TCRdb used MiXCR to reprocess the 5' RACE reads, holding one entry per CDR3 protein. Of around 940,000 distinct CDR3 sequences in the sample, roughly half were seen once. The sequencing sample was made of blood. These receptors originate from a woman in her fifties or sixties in good health.

This clonotype has a handful of counts. This chain connects TRBV6-2 or TRBV6-3 to TRBJ2-7; D not certain. With 2 bases removed from V and 12 bases from J, the gap between germline ends came to 14 bases. Germline-derived CDR1 and CDR2 are MNHEY and SVGEGT. The CDR3 is 12 residues long. CDR3 in DNA: TGTGCCAGCAGTTACGGGCGGTCGCCTTGGTACTTC. Its protein is CASSYGRSPWYF.

This sequence joins TRBV28 and TRBJ2-1; D not certain. CDR3 length equals 13 residues. V was trimmed by 3 bases and J by 7 bases, leaving 10 bases between them. Germline CDR1 and CDR2: MDHEN and SYDVKM. CDR3 sequence reads: CASSFAGLNEQFF. The CDR3 DNA sequence: TGTGCCAGCAGTTTTGCCGGCTTGAATGAGCAGTTCTTC.

The CDR3 DNA follows: TGTGCCAGCAGCGAAATCCGACTAGCGGGAGTTAATGAGCAGTTCTTC. It yields the protein CASSEIRLAGVNEQFF. The V call is TRBV7-9, the J call TRBJ2-1; 12 positions match TRBD2. Germline V gene sequence: CDR1 SEHNR, CDR2 FQNEAQ (reference sequence). Germline trimming cut 5 bases from V and 7 bases from J; bases unmatched to any gene: 9. This CDR3 contains 16 residues.

The chain is built from TRBV7-3 and TRBJ2-7; D may correspond to TRBD1 or TRBD2 (5 bases each). The CDR3 length is 13 residues. CDR1 and CDR2 from the germline V gene are SGHTA and FQGTGA. Trimming pared 2 bases from V and 9 bases from J, leaving 14 bases between. Here the CDR3 reads CASSLSGTGWQYF. The DNA for the CDR3 is TGTGCCAGCAGCTTATCCGGGACGGGATGGCAGTACTTC.

The DNA for the CDR3 is TGCAGTGCAGGGCAGACTGGGACCTCCTACGAGCAGTACTTC. Encoded protein: CSAGQTGTSYEQYF. The J gene is TRBJ2-7, the V gene TRBV20-1; D possibly uses TRBD1 or TRBD2 (5 bases each). The CDR3 length is 14 residues. Trimming pared 6 bases from V and 0 bases from J, leaving 15 bases between. Germline values: CDR1 DFQATT, CDR2 SNEGSKA (reference sequence).

The chain has TRBV20-1 and TRBJ2-7; D call uncertain. Germline V gives CDR1 DFQATT, CDR2 SNEGSKA (reference sequence). The CDR3 extends over 15 amino acids. V lost 0 bases and J lost 1, with 13 bases in between. The CDR3 nucleotides read TGCAGTGCTAGAGATCTCGACGGATCTTCCTACGAGCAGTACTTC. Amino acids: CSARDLDGSSYEQYF.

CDR3 protein: CASSLKPQPSYEQYF. CDR3 sequence (DNA): TGTGCCAGCAGTTTAAAACCCCAACCGAGCTACGAGCAGTACTTC. The chain joins TRBV27 to TRBJ2-7; D is undetermined. V lost 2 bases and J 3 bases, leaving 14 bases between the germline ends. The CDR3 is made up of 15 amino acids. CDR1 and CDR2 from the germline V gene are MNHEY and SMNVEV (reference sequence).

CDR3: CSARTDRVEQETQYF. As DNA, the CDR3 is TGCAGTGCTAGGACCGACAGGGTTGAACAAGAGACCCAGTACTTC. The V call is TRBV20-1, the J call TRBJ2-5; 7 positions match TRBD1. The junction had 9 bases not matched to a gene; V was cut back by 3 bases and J by 2 bases. The CDR3 runs to 15 residues. Germline V gene sequence: CDR1 DFQATT, CDR2 SNEGSKA (reference sequence).

V and J are TRBV12-3 or TRBV12-4 and TRBJ2-5; D is ambiguous. The J call is in doubt because the DNA end fits TRBJ2-7 better. CDR3 length equals 13 residues. CDR3 region: CASSFKRNYEQYF. CDR3 bases: TGTGCCAGCAGTTTTAAGAGGAACTACGAGCAGTACTTC.

CDR3 in amino acids: CASSEAIRGGGNIQYF. The CDR3 DNA reads TGTGCCAGCAGTGAAGCGATCAGGGGAGGTGGAAACATTCAGTACTTC. The genes are TRBV6-1 and TRBJ2-4, with D possibly called TRBD1 or TRBD2 (6 bases each). The length of the CDR3 is 16 residues. Germline V gene sequence: CDR1 MNHNS, CDR2 SASEGT. V lost 0 bases to trimming and J lost 6 bases, with 15 bases between them.

This clonotype was observed a single time. The chain carries TRBV2 and TRBJ2-7; TRBD1 might be the D (6 bases). This CDR3 region has 14 residues. The germline V and J ends were trimmed by 8 bases and 3 bases, with 17 bases remaining between them. Germline CDR1 and CDR2: SNHLY and FYNNEI. The CDR3 DNA reads TGTGCCAGCGTTCTAAGGACAGCATTCTACGAGCAGTACTTC. Translated, it gives CASVLRTAFYEQYF.

This clonotype was seen only once. The chain has TRBV7-2 and TRBJ1-1; D remains ambiguous. This CDR3 comprises 14 residues. Per the germline V gene, CDR1 is SGHTA and CDR2 is FQGNSA. The germline V and J ends were trimmed by 1 base and 0 bases, with 6 bases remaining between them. The CDR3 nucleotides read TGTGCCAGCAGCTTAGGCCCGCTGAACACTGAAGCTTTCTTT. Translated: CASSLGPLNTEAFF.

This rearrangement joins TRBV5-1 to TRBJ2-1; D gene ambiguous. V was trimmed by 1 base and J by 4 bases, leaving 12 bases between them. CDR1 SGHRS and CDR2 YFSETQ come from the germline V gene. The CDR3 spans 15 residues. In DNA, the CDR3 is TGCGCCAGCAGCTTGTACCGGGTCTCTTACAATGAGCAGTTCTTC. As protein: CASSLYRVSYNEQFF.

Notes on this clonotype: The junction departs from germline at one end; a sequencing error may be responsible. CDR3 loop: CASSESWSSQPQHF. In nucleotides, the CDR3 is TGCGCCAGCAGTGAGTCGTGGAGCAGTCAGCCCCAGCATTTT. This rearrangement joins TRBV10-1 to TRBJ1-5; unclear D gene. The CDR3 has 14 residues. The germline gives CDR1 WNHNN, CDR2 SYGVQD (reference sequence).

This chain links TRBV20-1 with TRBJ2-3, with TRBD2 matching over 8 bases. Unmatched junction bases numbered 4, after V lost 5 bases and J lost 0 bases. Germline CDR1 DFQATT, CDR2 SNEGSKA (reference sequence). The CDR3 is 14 amino acids. This chain's CDR3 is CSALSGISTDTQYF. CDR3 bases: TGCAGTGCTCTTAGCGGGATCAGCACAGATACGCAGTATTTT.

The chain couples TRBV7-3 to TRBJ2-7, with 7 bases aligning to TRBD2. CDR1 SGHTA and CDR2 FQGTGA come from the germline V gene. With V trimmed by 0 bases and J by 5 bases, 1 base remained unmatched. The CDR3 is 13 residues long. The CDR3 DNA follows: TGTGCCAGCAGCTTAACCCGGGGGGACGAGCAGTACTTC. It yields the protein CASSLTRGDEQYF.

This clonotype appeared once. The CDR3 loop reads CASSPTGIVYEQFF. The CDR3 nucleotides read TGTGCCAGCAGCCCAACAGGGATTGTGTACGAGCAGTTCTTC. V is TRBV3-1 and J is TRBJ2-1; a weak D match, TRBD1 (6 bases). V lost 4 bases and J 10 bases, leaving 17 bases between the germline ends. There are 14 residues in the CDR3. The germline V gene encodes CDR1 LGHDT and CDR2 YNNKEL (reference sequence).

Only one count was recorded for this clonotype. The J gene is TRBJ2-4, the V gene TRBV6-6; tentatively, D is TRBD2 (5 bases). CDR3 length: 17 amino acids. Trimming left V 7 bases short and J 0 bases short, with 19 bases between. Germline V gives CDR1 MNHNY, CDR2 SVGAGI (reference sequence). Written as DNA, the CDR3 is TGTGCCAGCACCAAAAAACCGGAGCGGCTAGCCAAAAACATTCAGTACTTC. Its translation is CASTKKPERLAKNIQYF.

This clonotype was found a few times. The genes are TRBV7-2 and TRBJ2-5; perhaps TRBD2 as D (5 bases). CDR3 length: 13 residues. V gave up 5 bases and J gave up 7 bases, with 14 bases separating them. Germline V gene sequence: CDR1 SGHTA, CDR2 FQGNSA. The DNA of the CDR3 is TGTGCCAGCAGCCTGGATGTCCGGGGGACCCAGTACTTC. Translation: CASSLDVRGTQYF.

This chain links TRBV10-3 with TRBJ2-7; D gene ambiguous. The CDR3 has 14 amino acids. The V gene's germline CDR1 is ENHRY and CDR2 SYGVKD. V gave up 0 bases and J gave up 3 bases, with 9 bases separating them. The CDR3 is CAISESPYSYEQYF. The CDR3 DNA follows: TGTGCCATCAGTGAGTCCCCCTACAGCTACGAGCAGTACTTC.

V is TRBV18 and J is TRBJ1-2; no definite D call. Trimming cost V 3 bases and J 4 bases, with 15 bases left between them. Per germline, CDR1 KGHSH and CDR2 LQKENI. The CDR3 length is 15 residues. CDR3 protein: CASSPGETGLYGYTF. CDR3 in DNA: TGTGCCAGCTCACCGGGAGAGACTGGGCTCTATGGCTACACCTTC.

V usage is TRBV5-1 and J usage is TRBJ1-5; maybe TRBD1 (6 bases). V shed 0 bases and J shed 8 bases, with 15 bases lying between them. This CDR3 is 15 amino acids long. In germline, CDR1 is SGHRS, CDR2 YFSETQ. CDR3 loop: CASSLGGPGGEPQHF. The DNA for the CDR3 is TGCGCCAGCAGCTTGGGGGGGCCCGGTGGTGAGCCCCAGCATTTT.

Comments on this clonotype: Possible read error: a much larger clone is one base away. This rearrangement joins TRBV2 to TRBJ2-7; D possibly corresponds to TRBD2 (5 bases). CDR3 length: 14 amino acids. The V end lost 7 bases, the J end lost 2 bases, and 15 bases lay between the germline ends. From germline, CDR1 is SNHLY and CDR2 FYNNEI. In DNA, the CDR3 is TGTGCCAGCAAGAGGGCAGAAGGCCCCTACGAGCAGTACTTC. Encoded protein: CASKRAEGPYEQYF.

The chain employs TRBV20-1 and TRBJ2-1; tentatively, D is TRBD2 (5 bases). This CDR3 contains 15 residues. With 0 bases removed from V and 0 bases from J, the gap between germline ends came to 9 bases. Germline CDR1 is DFQATT and CDR2 is SNEGSKA (reference sequence). The CDR3 nucleotides are TGCAGTGCTAGAGATCGGGGTAGCTCCTACAATGAGCAGTTCTTC. It encodes CSARDRGSSYNEQFF.

Here the CDR3 reads CASSRDREWAYTF. CDR3 nucleotide sequence: TGTGCCAGCAGCCGGGACCGCGAGTGGGCCTACACCTTC. V is TRBV7-2 and J is TRBJ1-2; D is perhaps TRBD1 (5 bases). The CDR3 consists of 13 residues. Trimming removed 5 bases from V and 10 bases from J, with 17 bases in between. Germline values: CDR1 SGHTA, CDR2 FQGNSA.

With regard to this clonotype: A read error may produce the germline difference seen at one junction end. The chain employs TRBV15 and TRBJ1-4; TRBD1 agrees at 7 bases. Germline CDR1 reads LNHNV; CDR2 reads YYDKDF (reference sequence). This CDR3 has 16 amino acids. The CDR3 reads CATSRDAGTANEKLFF. The CDR3 DNA sequence: TGTGCCACCAGCAGAGACGCAGGGACAGCTAACGAAAAACTGTTTTTT.

The chain carries TRBV6-5 and TRBJ2-1; D is undetermined. The CDR3 has 14 residues. The germline gives CDR1 MNHEY, CDR2 SVGAGI. Trimming removed 8 bases at V and 1 base at J, with 12 bases between. In nucleotides, the CDR3 is TGTGCCAGCCGAGCGAGTCTGTCCTACAATGAGCAGTTCTTC. The encoded protein is CASRASLSYNEQFF.

The chain joins TRBV5-6 to TRBJ2-4; TRBD2 matches at 10 bases. The DNA end is a closer match to TRBJ2-7, so the J assignment may be wrong. In germline, CDR1 is SGHDT, CDR2 YYEEEE. CDR3 size: 16 residues. The CDR3 loop is CASSLAWLAGESEQYF. CDR3 coding DNA: TGTGCCAGCAGCTTGGCCTGGCTAGCGGGAGAGAGCGAGCAGTACTTC.

The chain couples TRBV20-1 to TRBJ1-1; no clear D gene. Germline V gene data show CDR1 as DFQATT and CDR2 as SNEGSKA (reference sequence). V dropped 0 bases and J dropped 7 bases, with 15 bases sitting between them. CDR3 length equals 14 residues. This CDR3 is CSARDPDTKLEAFF. CDR3 coding DNA: TGCAGTGCTAGAGATCCAGACACGAAACTTGAAGCTTTCTTT.

This clonotype was counted between two and nine times. The chain carries TRBV4-3 and TRBJ1-4; no definite D call. Germline values: CDR1 LGHNA, CDR2 YSLEER. The V end lost 4 bases, the J end lost 1 base, and 10 bases lay between the germline ends. This CDR3 contains 15 residues. The CDR3: CASSPGVLTNEKLFF. CDR3 in DNA: TGCGCCAGCAGCCCTGGCGTGCTAACTAATGAAAAACTGTTTTTT.

This CDR3 is CASSVSRKYEQYF. The CDR3 region has the DNA TGTGCCAGCAGTGTGAGCAGAAAGTACGAGCAGTACTTC. This chain links TRBV12-3 or TRBV12-4 with TRBJ2-7; D not resolved. With 5 bases removed from V and 4 bases from J, the gap between germline ends came to 12 bases. The length of the CDR3 is 13 residues.

The chain joins TRBV24-1 to TRBJ2-1; 7 bases map to TRBD1. V gave up 3 bases and J gave up 2 bases; unmatched junction bases: 6. The V gene's germline CDR1 is KGHDR and CDR2 SFDVKD. This CDR3 contains 16 residues. Here the CDR3 reads CATSDMRTGTYNEQFF. The CDR3 DNA reads as TGTGCCACCAGTGATATGAGGACAGGAACCTACAATGAGCAGTTCTTC.